The TCR beta chain described here comes from a study of tumor-infiltrating lymphocytes in primary liver carcinoma. Study as a whole: Ranging in age from 30 to 69 years, the patients were men and women.

Co-extracting RNA and DNA was done with 20-30 mg of unsorted bulk tissue as input. Treatment-naive at the time, the patients had chronic HBV infection. General observations from the study: Blood trailed tumors significantly in top-250-clone fraction (p = 0.039).

The germline CDR1 and CDR2 sequences are SEHNR and FQNEAQ (reference sequence). The CDR3 has 17 residues. TCR beta cDNA was prepared out of approximately 470 ng total RNA by means of a constant-region primer. ARM-PCR, slightly modified, supplied the TCR beta libraries through three nested multiplex PCR rounds. Primers for the first two PCR rounds were TRBV1-TRBV30 forward primers and a C-beta reverse primer (approximately 10 cycles per round). TCRdb reprocessed the multiplex PCR reads via MiXCR and lists one record per CDR3 protein. The sample shows 85,000 to 100,000 distinct CDR3 sequences, 55% to 75% of them seen only once. Concerning this clonotype itself: Its antigen is unidentified. An end of the junction does not agree with germline; a read error may underlie this.

Sequenced material: tumor-adjacent normal liver tissue. The receptor's source is a man aged 40-49 years with primary liver carcinoma and hepatitis B virus infection. The V gene is TRBV7-9, the J gene TRBJ2-7; 7 bases match TRBD2. CDR3 nucleotides: TGTGCCAGCAGCTTAGTTGGGGGGAGGGCGACCCCCTACGAGCGGTACTTC. Translation gives CASSLVGGRATPYERYF.